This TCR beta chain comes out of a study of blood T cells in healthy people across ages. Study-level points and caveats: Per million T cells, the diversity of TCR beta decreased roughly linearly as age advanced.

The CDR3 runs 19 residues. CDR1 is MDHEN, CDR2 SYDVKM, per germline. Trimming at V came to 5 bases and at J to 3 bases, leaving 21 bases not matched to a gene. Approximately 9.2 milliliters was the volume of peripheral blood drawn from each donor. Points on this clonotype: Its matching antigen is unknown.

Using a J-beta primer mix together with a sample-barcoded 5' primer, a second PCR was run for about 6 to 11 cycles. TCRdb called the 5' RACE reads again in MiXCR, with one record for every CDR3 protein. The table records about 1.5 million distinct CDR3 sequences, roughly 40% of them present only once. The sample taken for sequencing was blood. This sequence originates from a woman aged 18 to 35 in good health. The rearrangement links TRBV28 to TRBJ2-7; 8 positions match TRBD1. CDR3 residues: CASSLALVGPGQEIYEQYF. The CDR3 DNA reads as TGTGCCAGCAGTCTAGCTTTAGTAGGGCCGGGACAGGAGATCTACGAGCAGTACTTC.